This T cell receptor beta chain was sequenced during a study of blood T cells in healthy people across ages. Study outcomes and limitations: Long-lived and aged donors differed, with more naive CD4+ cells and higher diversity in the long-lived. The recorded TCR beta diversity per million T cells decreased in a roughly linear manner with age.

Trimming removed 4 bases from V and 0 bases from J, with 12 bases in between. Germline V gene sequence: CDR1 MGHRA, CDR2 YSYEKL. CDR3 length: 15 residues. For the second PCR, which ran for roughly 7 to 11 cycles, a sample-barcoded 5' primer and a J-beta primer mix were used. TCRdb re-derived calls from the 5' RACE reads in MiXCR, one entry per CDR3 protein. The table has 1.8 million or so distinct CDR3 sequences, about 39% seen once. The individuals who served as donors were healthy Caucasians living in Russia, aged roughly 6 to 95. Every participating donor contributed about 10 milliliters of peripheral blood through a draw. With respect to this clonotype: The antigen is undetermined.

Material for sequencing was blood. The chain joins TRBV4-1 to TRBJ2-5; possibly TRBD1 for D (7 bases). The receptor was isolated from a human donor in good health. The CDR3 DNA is TGCGCCAGCAGCCCCCGGGGGACAGACCAAGAGACCCAGTACTTC. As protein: CASSPRGTDQETQYF.